The 7 T cell receptor beta chains in this list originate from one sample, sequenced in a study of T cells in Graves' hyperthyroidism and ophthalmopathy. Researchers took RNA transcripts and amplified the TCR beta CDR3 regions from them. TCR CDR3 regions were first amplified by RT-PCR with HTBI primers. TCRdb redid the calling of the multiplex PCR reads with MiXCR, one entry per CDR3 protein. This table has approximately 620,000 distinct CDR3 sequences, more than 15% appearing once. The sample consisted of blood. These receptor sequences come from a woman between 40 and 50 years old with Graves' ophthalmopathy.

This clonotype was seen ten or more times. This rearrangement joins TRBV30 to TRBJ2-1, with TRBD2 matching over 7 bases. The CDR3 has 15 residues. With V trimmed by 0 bases and J by 6 bases, 8 bases remained unmatched. The germline gives CDR1 GTSNPN, CDR2 SVGIG (reference sequence). CDR3 coding DNA: TGTGCCTGGAGTGTACGGGGGAGGGCCACCAATGAGCAGTTCTTC. Translating it yields CAWSVRGRATNEQFF. Based on the CDR3 plus reference TRBV30 and TRBJ2-1, the full variable domain is SQTIHQWPATLVQPVGSPLSLECTVEGTSNPNLYWYRQAAGRGLQLLFYSVGIGQISSEVPQNLSASRPQDRQFILSSKKLLLSDSGFYLCAWSVRGRATNEQFFGPGTRLTVL.

V and J are TRBV19 and TRBJ2-2; D is unresolved. CDR3 size: 16 residues. V lost 5 bases and J lost 5, with 18 bases in between. Looked up from germline, CDR1 is LNHDA and CDR2 is SQIVND (reference sequence). DNA for the CDR3: TGTGCCAGTAGTCCTATCGCGCGACCTTGGACCGGGGAGCTGTTTTTT. Encoded protein: CASSPIARPWTGELFF. The full variable domain, with the rest looked up from reference TRBV19 and TRBJ2-2, is DGGITQSPKYLFRKEGQNVTLSCEQNLNHDAMYWYRQDPGQGLRLIYYSQIVNDFQKGDIAEGYSVSREKKESFPLTVTSAQKNPTAFYLCASSPIARPWTGELFFGEGSRLTVL.

In its sample, this clonotype was seen a few times. Since no conserved phenylalanine or tryptophan closes the CDR3, a read error is the likely cause. The chain links TRBV27 to TRBJ2-7, with D perhaps matching TRBD2 (5 bases). V dropped 3 bases and J dropped 7 bases, with 16 bases sitting between them. The CDR3 runs 14 residues. Germline V gives CDR1 MNHEY, CDR2 SMNVEV (reference sequence). The CDR3: CASSLVGLASEQYL. CDR3 sequence (DNA): TGTGCCAGCAGTTTGGTCGGGCTAGCAAGTGAGCAGTACCTC.

This clonotype has ten or more counts. The chain links TRBV3-1 to TRBJ2-1; 9 nucleotides line up with TRBD2. This CDR3 region has 15 residues. Germline CDR1 LGHDT, CDR2 YNNKEL (reference sequence). The J segment lost 8 bases and the V segment lost 3 bases, leaving 8 bases of the junction unmatched. CDR3 amino acids: CASSQGLAGSYEQFF. The DNA for the CDR3 is TGTGCCAGCAGCCAGGGGCTAGCGGGGTCTTATGAGCAGTTCTTC.

J is TRBJ2-2 and V is TRBV7-9; 12 bases are shared with TRBD1. Trimming removed 4 bases from V and 4 bases from J; junction bases left unmatched: 4. Germline V gene data show CDR1 as SEHNR and CDR2 as FQNEAQ (reference sequence). CDR3 length: 16 amino acids. The chain's CDR3 is CASSSRDRGLTGELFF. CDR3 DNA: TGTGCCAGCAGCTCCCGGGACAGGGGGCTCACCGGGGAGCTGTTTTTT.

This clonotype was picked up a small number of times. The chain couples TRBV4-1 to TRBJ2-7; the D gene is possibly TRBD2 (6 bases). Germline loops: CDR1 MGHRA, CDR2 YSYEKL. The V gene lost 4 bases and the J gene lost 7 bases, with 20 bases spanning the gap. This CDR3 has 15 amino acids. CDR3 amino acids: CASSRILRGLSEQYF. CDR3 bases: TGCGCCAGCAGCCGCATACTCCGGGGACTTTCTGAGCAGTACTTC.

In its sample, this clonotype was seen a few times. The gene calls are TRBV4-1 and TRBJ2-1, with a tentative D call TRBD2 (6 bases). CDR3 size: 14 residues. Trimming took off 4 bases at V and 8 bases at J, with 15 bases between the two ends. Germline lookup yields CDR1 MGHRA and CDR2 YSYEKL. The CDR3 coding sequence is TGCGCCAGCAGCCTGCGGGGAGGTTGGTATGAGCAGTTCTTC. Translating gives CASSLRGGWYEQFF.